What follows describes a single T cell receptor beta chain. Its antigen is not yet known. Base qualities are not recorded, but no much larger clone differs from it by a single base. The data are from a study of cytomegalovirus exposure and HLA in healthy donors (dated by TCRdb to 2016 to 2017). Background on the whole study: An earlier analysis of some 600 of the donors reported approximately 300 Gb of sequence data and 117 million unique TCR beta sequences obtained from roughly 170 million T cells. Of the 300 to 450 genotyped donors, about 80% fell in the genetic ancestry cluster associated with self-reported Caucasian donors. About five DR-DQ haplotypes were handled as single units for association and clustering because linkage in the cohort was strong. An earlier analysis of a few hundred of the donors applied high-throughput TCR beta sequencing to assess whether each TCR beta V gene segment acted as functional or pseudogenic. Alongside the repertoire data, information on donor age, sex, ethnicity and CMV serostatus was compiled. In a later genetic analysis, genome-wide SNP genotypes for about 55% of the roughly 700 donors were used, and that subset was treated as a discovery cohort. Using immunosequencing, the study profiled T cell repertoires from fewer than 700 subjects and related those repertoires to cytomegalovirus serostatus. Among roughly 370 genotyped donors of the cohort, an average of around 240,000 unique TCR beta nucleotide sequences were sequenced per donor, 15% to 20% of them non-productive. About 300 gigabases of sequencing data and roughly 90 million unique TCR sequences were included in an early release covering about 700 HLA-typed donors. In the later analysis, no new phenotypic data were used to find candidate immune exposures; instead, reliance was placed on TCR beta sequences and their occurrence across donors. The study was designed to test whether signatures of past pathogen exposure could be identified by cataloging public T cell receptors. In a later analysis, previously published TCR beta repertoires from 600 to 850 donors were re-analyzed and high-resolution HLA genotyping was added so that TCR occurrence patterns could be studied. Typing coverage differed by locus: A, B, C, DRB1 and DQB1 were typed in roughly 620-630 donors, DQA1 in 500 to 550, DPA1 in over 600, and DPB1 in roughly 470. To predict cytomegalovirus infection status, the study brought together high-throughput TCR immunosequencing, statistical association of individual TCRs with disease status, and machine learning. Every discovery cohort repertoire had been produced on one sequencing platform. Class I and class II HLA loci were covered by the typing at four-digit resolution. In addition to the first cohort of approximately 670 subjects, a separate validation cohort of approximately 120 different subjects was used.

In total, roughly 670 healthy bone marrow donors made up the cohort. At the time of sampling, every cohort member was nominally healthy, though immune exposures that went unrecorded were likely present. The donor tested CMV seronegative and was one of the 352 seronegative cohort members. Each donor provided a peripheral blood sample, and peripheral blood mononuclear cells were used for TCR beta sequencing. The Qiagen DNeasy Blood Extraction Kit was used to extract genomic DNA from the blood cell samples. What the work shows at the level of the full study, not this receptor alone: Because some donors lacked HLA typing at each locus, the association tests relied only on the typed subset. CMV serostatus was the only immune exposure information available for the cohort. The classifier was reported to diagnose cytomegalovirus status with high specificity and sensitivity in both the original cohort and the validation cohort. Compared with the roughly 700-donor mean, donors in an Asian-associated ancestry cluster had fewer N-insertions in productive TCRs, according to a later genetic analysis. Some IMGT-functional V segments, including TRBV6-2 and TRBV6-3, could not be told apart with the 87-base-pair reads, so those segments were excluded. According to the authors, the approach could potentially be generalized to other disease states and immunological phenotypes. An association between a missense DCLRE1C variant and V-gene and J-gene trimming of TCR beta chains was found in a later genetic analysis and replicated in an independent cohort. The earlier analysis of 587 of the donors excluded roughly 17 rarely observed V segments, including chromosome 9 orphons, because counts were too low. Most TCR sequences were observed very rarely across donors, whereas some public TCRs were present in many individuals. In the study, 150 to 200 TCR beta chains were listed as associated with cytomegalovirus. In a later analysis, the rate of TCR association differed among HLA loci, with DRB1 alleles having the most associated TCRs and HLA-C alleles having the fewest. Several of the top co-occurrence clusters appeared to be linked to parvovirus B19, influenza, CMV and Epstein-Barr virus, according to a later analysis. A later analysis found that most CMV-associated TCR beta chains appeared HLA-restricted, with HLA associations seemingly driven largely by CMV exposure. A later analysis found that HLA-associated TCR beta chains were more clonally expanded and had lower generation probabilities than equally common non-associated chains. A later analysis associated 16,951 TCR beta sequences with specific HLA alleles at a false discovery rate of 0.05. Broadly in line with IMGT annotations, most TCR beta V segments showed up in productive rearrangements about 87% or about 30% of the time in an earlier analysis of around 550 of the donors. In this cohort, only TCR beta chains were sequenced, and detectable features were limited by the absence of alpha or paired-chain data. Correlated functional status among segregating V segments might reflect linkage disequilibrium, but an unknown experimental factor could not be ruled out. In vitro tests confirmed that a few of the cytomegalovirus-associated TCR beta chains recognize cytomegalovirus antigens. Roughly uniform sequencing depth across donors was assumed in presence/absence analyses, although this assumption may not hold. A further reported finding was that TCR beta sequences accurately predicted the HLA-A and HLA-B alleles for most subjects in the first cohort. Strong co-occurrence of HLA alleles, especially DR and DQ, made assigning TCR associations to individual alleles difficult. The sequencing pipeline was judged likely to have produced a cluster of highly shared sequence variants as a technical artifact.

Library prep was done by the immunoSEQ multiplex PCR assay. For the multiplex PCR, a mixture combining 60 forward primers for TCR Vbeta segments and 13 reverse primers for TCR Jbeta segments was used. A multiplex PCR assay on genomic DNA amplified the CDR3 region of rearranged TCR beta genes. On the Illumina HiSeq System, the amplified TCR beta libraries were sequenced as 87-base-pair reads. The published analysis was carried out like this. In a later analysis, 70 million to 95 million unique TCR beta chains were counted across the roughly 610 repertoires, and around 10 million of these chains were shared by at least two donors. A nearest-neighbor algorithm error-corrected the raw reads and collapsed the reads into unique sequences, merging closely related sequences to remove PCR and sequencing errors. CDR3 sequences were aligned to IMGT reference sequences to assign V, D and J gene segments. For a sequence to be retained, a match of at least six nucleotides to both a V gene segment and a J gene segment was required. Rearrangements were classified as productive when the CDR3 lacked stop codons and remained in frame with V and J, and all other rearrangements were classified as non-productive. CDR3 was defined by IMGT convention, running from the second conserved V-encoded cysteine to the conserved J-encoded phenylalanine. The earlier analysis of 587 of the donors excluded sequences that lacked an unambiguous match to a single V gene segment. An earlier analysis of a few hundred of the donors classified V segments as functional when productive rearrangements were above 56.7% and as segregating when the standard deviation between donors was above 5%. A statistical classification framework was built for diagnosing cytomegalovirus status from the catalog of TCR beta chain sequences. In a later analysis, TCR nucleotide sequences were compared against IMGT/GENE-DB human TR gene sequences so that V and J genes could be assigned. In a later analysis, CDR3 sequences and most-parsimonious VDJ recombination scenarios were assigned using the TCRdist pipeline. In a later analysis, each TCR beta chain was defined by its CDR3 amino acid sequence together with its V-gene family, and reads lacking a unique V-gene family were excluded. In a later analysis, several hundred highly shared, low-generation-probability nucleotide sequences were removed to address suspected cross-contamination and a sequencing artifact. A later analysis calculated a clonal expansion index for each public chain from normalized within-repertoire ranks of inferred template counts. In a later analysis, generation probabilities were computed with a VDJ recombination model fitted to out-of-frame rearrangements, and the resulting probabilities were checked against IGoR. Hypergeometric tests were used in a later analysis to score TCR-TCR, TCR-HLA and TCR-CMV co-occurrence, with a repertoire-size bias correction applied to the TCR pairs. In a later analysis, false discovery rates were estimated by permuting HLA or CMV assignments 20 times. In a later analysis, co-occurring TCRs were grouped using DBSCAN, and TCRdist sequence similarity was added for clustering within HLA-allele-positive subsets. Repertoires with fewer than 30,000 or more than 120,000 public chains were left out of co-occurrence clustering, as were a handful of repertoires with anomalous nucleotide sharing. The immuneACCESS repertoire file appears here via TCRdb, limited to in-frame rearrangements. These files lack a portion of the clones; in checked studies, under half of the deficit traces to unresolved V genes, and the cause of the others is not known. V and J calls and clone size follow that table, whereas D and trimming were derived from the DNA. Across this sample there are some 150,000 clones, with around three quarters seen only once. The biggest ten clones account for about 2.3% of the sample.

Including the terminal cysteine and phenylalanine, the CDR3 comprises 13 residues. This entry keeps only the CDR3 DNA: 39 bases, framed from base 1. V has 1 base trimmed and J has 14 bases trimmed; junction bases matching no gene number 7. Via the germline V gene, CDR1 is SGHDN and CDR2 FVKESK. Sequences were obtained from PBMCs. The receptor was isolated from a woman aged 50 to 65 in good health and CMV-seronegative. The chain employs TRBV14 and TRBJ1-4; the junction holds 7 bases that match TRBD1. The DNA sequence follows: TGTGCCAGCAGCCAAGTACCCGGGACAGTGCTGTTTTTT. This translates into CASSQVPGTVLFF.